Included here is one TCR beta chain sequence, with context. The antigen remains undetermined. The ends lost 1 base at V and 1 base at J; junction bases unmatched: 10. Germline CDR1 reads KGHSH; CDR2 reads LQKENI. CDR3 length: 18 residues. TCRdb keeps only in-frame clones here, not all; method: immunoSEQ multiplex PCR. The table includes around 100,000 clones, around nine tenths detected once. The data derive from a study of T cell responses to AZD1222 COVID-19 vaccine. Study results and limitations: Vaccine-associated CD4 TCRs spanned spike, dominant at 160-218 and 743-854. Baseline antibody screening turned up just 6 or 7 seropositive AZD1222 recipients.

The genes are TRBV18 and TRBJ1-1, with TRBD1 identical over 9 bases. The material was peripheral blood, obtained on day 0 of AZD1222 vaccination. This sequence was found in an adult in good health. The CDR3 reads CASSPLRQGGSSNTEAFF. DNA of the CDR3: TGTGCCAGCTCACCACTCCGACAGGGGGGAAGTTCGAACACTGAAGCTTTCTTT.